This is a list of T cell receptor beta chains from one sample in a study of T-cell reconstitution after alpha-beta-depleted transplantation in children. TCRdb re-analysed the PCR reads in MiXCR, keeping a single row per CDR3 protein. The sample carries fewer than 350,000 distinct CDR3 sequences, over 7.5% recorded once. The material sequenced was peripheral blood, taken 360 days after TCRalphabeta/CD19-depleted stem cell transplant. These receptors originate from a female patient aged 2-10 years who had a stem cell transplant for Fanconi anemia, so the T cells may come from the graft donor. Each CDR3 is given with its conserved first and last residue. Fields, in order: V gene, J gene, clone size, D gene, CDR3 DNA, CDR3 protein. A D gene is named only where the DNA matches it firmly. Expanded clones are given a class, and other clones once, few, many or no size at all.

>TRBV6-1|TRBJ2-7|.|.
TGTGCCAGCAGAGAAGAGGGTCGGGATGACGAGCAGTACTTC
CASREEGRDDEQYF
>TRBV5-5|TRBJ2-7|many|.
TGTGCCAGCAGCTTGGAAATATACGAGCAGTACTTC
CASSLEIYEQYF
>TRBV29-1|TRBJ1-2|many|.
TGCAGCGTTGACGATGGGGCTGACAGCTATGGCTACACCTTC
CSVDDGADSYGYTF
>TRBV20-1|TRBJ2-1|many|TRBD2
TGCAGTGCTAAAAGGACTAGCGGAATCTACAATGAGCAGTTCTTC
CSAKRTSGIYNEQFF
>TRBV9|TRBJ2-3|.|TRBD2
TGTGCCAGCAGCGTAGACCCCAGCGGGGGGACGACGCACTATTTT
CASSVDPSGGTTHYF
>TRBV5-8|TRBJ2-7|.|.
TGTGCCAGCAGCAATGGGTTGTCCTACGAGCAGTACTTC
CASSNGLSYEQYF
>TRBV7-7|TRBJ1-1|many|.
TGTGCCAGCACGTCTTGGCTAAGCACTGAAGCTTTCTTT
CASTSWLSTEAFF
>TRBV29-1|TRBJ1-1|many|.
TGCAGCGTTGGAGGGGAGGTCGGGGCTTTCTTT
CSVGGEVGAFF
>TRBV20-1|TRBJ2-5|few|TRBD2
TGCAGTGCAGACGGGACTAGCAAAGAGACCCAGTACTTC
CSADGTSKETQYF
>TRBV7-9|TRBJ1-3|many|.
TGTGCCAGCAGGAAAGCGGAGGTCTCCTCTGGAAACACCATATATTTT
CASRKAEVSSGNTIYF
>TRBV5-1|TRBJ2-5|few|TRBD1
TGCGCCAGCACCACCGGGACAGGGGACCCGAGGGGGACCCAGTACTTC
CASTTGTGDPRGTQYF
>TRBV12-3/TRBV12-4|TRBJ2-3|many|.
TGTGCCAGCAGTGGTAGCCTCTCGCAGTATTTT
CASSGSLSQYF
>TRBV18|TRBJ1-4|.|.
TGTGCCAGCTCACCTCCAGGGCACAGGAATGAAAAACTGTTTTTT
CASSPPGHRNEKLFF
>TRBV6-1|TRBJ2-7|many|TRBD1
TGTGCCAGCAGTGAAGCGACAGGGATGGGGTACGAGCAGTACTTC
CASSEATGMGYEQYF
>TRBV28|TRBJ1-2|few|TRBD1
TGTGCCAGCAGTTTAGGGACAGGGGGGCGCCTCTATGGCTACACCTTC
CASSLGTGGRLYGYTF
>TRBV28|TRBJ1-2|few|.
TGTGCCAGCAGTGACCAGATATATGGCTACACCTTC
CASSDQIYGYTF
>TRBV12-3/TRBV12-4|TRBJ2-1|many|.
TGTGCCAGCAGTTTGGCTGCTGAGCAGTTCTTC
CASSLAAEQFF
>TRBV20-1|TRBJ2-1|many|.
TGCAGTGCTCCCCAGCGGGTTCGGCGCAATGAGCAGTTCTTC
CSAPQRVRRNEQFF
>TRBV7-9|TRBJ1-1|.|.
TGTGCCAGCAGCTTAGTCGTCTCAGGTAGCACTGAAGCTTTCTTT
CASSLVVSGSTEAFF
>TRBV4-3|TRBJ2-7|few|.
TGCGCCAGCAGCCAAGACGGAGGGGGGGGCCCCTCCTACGAGCAGTACTTC
CASSQDGGGGPSYEQYF
>TRBV7-2|TRBJ1-4|many|TRBD1
TGTGCCAGCAGCTTACAGGGACAGCCCTCCGAAAAACTGTTTTTT
CASSLQGQPSEKLFF
>TRBV6-1|TRBJ2-2|.|.
TGTGCCAGCAGTGCGAGTTTCCGCACCGGGGAGCTGTTTTTT
CASSASFRTGELFF
>TRBV6-5|TRBJ2-7|few|.
TGTGCCAGCAGTTACACTCACAGCGTCTTCAACGAGCAGTACTTC
CASSYTHSVFNEQYF
>TRBV29-1|TRBJ2-5|many|.
TGCAGCGTTGGAAAGGGGTGGCAAGAGACCCAGTACTTC
CSVGKGWQETQYF
>TRBV7-8|TRBJ1-1|few|.
TGTGCCAGCAGGTGGACAGAATCTGGTGAAGCTTTCTTT
CASRWTESGEAFF
>TRBV25-1|TRBJ1-2|.|TRBD1
TGTGCCAGCAGTGAATATTTCGGGACAGGGCGCGGCTATGGCTACACCTTC
CASSEYFGTGRGYGYTF
>TRBV6-5|TRBJ1-6|.|.
TGTGCCAGCAGTTACGACAGCCTCTATAATTCACCCCTCCACTTT
CASSYDSLYNSPLHF
>TRBV3-1|TRBJ2-4|many|.
TGTGCCAGCAGCCAAGCAGGAGGACTCGGTCAGTACTTC
CASSQAGGLGQYF
>TRBV30|TRBJ1-4|.|TRBD1
TGTGCCTGGACCTTGGGACAGACTAATGAAAAACTGTTTTTT
CAWTLGQTNEKLFF
>TRBV7-9|TRBJ1-6|.|.
TGTGCCAGCAGCTTAGCGCTGGCCAGTTCCTATAATTCACCCCTCCACTTT
CASSLALASSYNSPLHF
>TRBV6-2/TRBV6-3|TRBJ2-2|many|.
TGTGCCAGCAGTTACATGGACACCGGGGAGCTGTTTTTT
CASSYMDTGELFF
>TRBV20-1|TRBJ1-5|few|.
TGCAGTGCTCGCCAGGGGACCGAACAGCCCCAGCATTTT
CSARQGTEQPQHF
>TRBV7-9|TRBJ2-2|many|TRBD1
TGTGCCAGCAGCCCCGCCGGGACAGGCACCGGGGAGCTGTTTTTT
CASSPAGTGTGELFF
>TRBV7-9|TRBJ2-7|few|.
TGTGCCAGCAGCTTAGGGAGGGGGCGCGCCTACGAGCAGTACTTC
CASSLGRGRAYEQYF
>TRBV7-9|TRBJ1-4|.|TRBD1
TGTGCCAGCAGCTCCCTGACAGGGATTAATGAAAAACTGTTTTTT
CASSSLTGINEKLFF
>TRBV7-9|TRBJ2-4|many|.
TGTGCCAGCAGCCCGAGGGTTAACCAAAACATTCAGTACTTC
CASSPRVNQNIQYF
>TRBV29-1|TRBJ1-2|many|TRBD1
TGCAGCGCGTGGACAGGGAACGGCTACACCTTC
CSAWTGNGYTF
>TRBV11-2|TRBJ1-1|few|TRBD1
TGTGCCAGCAGCTCCCCCGGGACAGGGAAACAAACTGAAGCTTTCTTT
CASSSPGTGKQTEAFF
>TRBV12-3/TRBV12-4|TRBJ2-1|many|TRBD2
TGTGCCAGCAGTTTAGGGCTAGCGGCCCCCGGTGAGCAGTTCTTC
CASSLGLAAPGEQFF
>TRBV18|TRBJ2-7|many|.
TGTGCCAGCTCACCCACGGACTATCTACGAGTGCAGTACTTC
CASSPTDYLRVQYF
>TRBV7-2|TRBJ1-4|.|.
TGTGCCAGCAGCTTAAACCACGGTGAAAAACTGTTTTTT
CASSLNHGEKLFF
>TRBV2|TRBJ2-1|few|.
TGTGCCAGCAGTGAAACTGGGGCGGCGTTCTTC
CASSETGAAFF
>TRBV9|TRBJ2-1|many|.
TGTGCCAGCAGCGTAGGGACAAACAATGAGCAGTTCTTC
CASSVGTNNEQFF